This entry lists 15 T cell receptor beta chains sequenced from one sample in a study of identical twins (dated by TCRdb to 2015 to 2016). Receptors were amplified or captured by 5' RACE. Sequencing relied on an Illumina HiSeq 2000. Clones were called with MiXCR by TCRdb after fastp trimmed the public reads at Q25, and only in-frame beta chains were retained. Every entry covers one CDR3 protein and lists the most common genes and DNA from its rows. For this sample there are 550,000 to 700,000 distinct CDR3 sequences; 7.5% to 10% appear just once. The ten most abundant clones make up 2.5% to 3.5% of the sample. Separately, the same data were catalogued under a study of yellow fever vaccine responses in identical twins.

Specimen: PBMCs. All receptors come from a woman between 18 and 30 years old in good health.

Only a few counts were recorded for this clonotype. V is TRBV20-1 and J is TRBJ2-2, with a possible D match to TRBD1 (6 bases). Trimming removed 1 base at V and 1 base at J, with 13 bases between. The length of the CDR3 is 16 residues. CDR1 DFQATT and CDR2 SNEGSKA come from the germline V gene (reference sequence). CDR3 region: CSARGWGLWNTGELFF. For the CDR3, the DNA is TGCAGTGCTAGAGGGTGGGGGCTCTGGAACACCGGGGAGCTGTTTTTT.

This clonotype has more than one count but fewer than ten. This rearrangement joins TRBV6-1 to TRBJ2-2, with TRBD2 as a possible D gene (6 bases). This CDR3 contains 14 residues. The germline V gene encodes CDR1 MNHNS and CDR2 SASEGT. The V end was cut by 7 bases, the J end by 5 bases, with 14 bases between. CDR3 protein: CASMSAGRTGELFF. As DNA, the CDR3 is TGTGCCAGCATGAGCGCAGGGAGGACCGGGGAGCTGTTTTTT.

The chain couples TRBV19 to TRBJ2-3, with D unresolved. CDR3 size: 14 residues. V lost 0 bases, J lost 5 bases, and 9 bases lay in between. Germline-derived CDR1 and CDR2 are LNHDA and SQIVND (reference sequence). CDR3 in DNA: TGTGCCAGTAGTATAGATCGAGCGAGAGATACGCAGTATTTT. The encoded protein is CASSIDRARDTQYF.

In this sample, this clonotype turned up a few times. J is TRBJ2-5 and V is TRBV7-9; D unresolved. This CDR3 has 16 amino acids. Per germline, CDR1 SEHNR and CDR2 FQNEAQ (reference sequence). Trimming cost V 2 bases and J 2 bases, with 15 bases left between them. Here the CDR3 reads CASSLLPVGIQETQYF. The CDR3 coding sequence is TGTGCCAGCAGCTTACTCCCGGTCGGAATACAAGAGACCCAGTACTTC.

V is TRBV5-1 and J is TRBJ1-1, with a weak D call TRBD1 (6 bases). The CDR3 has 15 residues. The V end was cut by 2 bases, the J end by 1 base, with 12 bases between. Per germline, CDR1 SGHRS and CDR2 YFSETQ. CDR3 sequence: CASSFAGTPNTEAFF. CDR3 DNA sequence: TGCGCCAGCAGCTTCGCCGGGACACCGAACACTGAAGCTTTCTTT.

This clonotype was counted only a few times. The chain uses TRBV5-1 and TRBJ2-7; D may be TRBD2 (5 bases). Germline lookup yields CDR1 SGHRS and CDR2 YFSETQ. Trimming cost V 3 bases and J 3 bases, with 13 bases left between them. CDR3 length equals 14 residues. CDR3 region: CASSSGLDLYEQYF. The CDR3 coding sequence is TGCGCCAGCAGCTCCGGACTGGACCTCTACGAGCAGTACTTC. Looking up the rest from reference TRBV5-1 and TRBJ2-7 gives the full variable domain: KAGVTQTPRYLIKTRGQQVTLSCSPISGHRSVSWYQQTPGQGLQFLFEYFSETQRNKGNFPGRFSGRQFSNSRSEMNVSTLELGDSALYLCASSSGLDLYEQYFGPGTRLTVT.

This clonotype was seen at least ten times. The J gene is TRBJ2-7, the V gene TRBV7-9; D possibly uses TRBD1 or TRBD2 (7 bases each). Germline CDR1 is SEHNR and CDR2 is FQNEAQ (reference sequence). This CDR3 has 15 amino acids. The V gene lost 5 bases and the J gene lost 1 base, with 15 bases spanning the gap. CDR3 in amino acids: CASSPGGVTSYEQYF. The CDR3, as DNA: TGTGCCAGCAGCCCAGGGGGGGTGACTTCCTACGAGCAGTACTTC.

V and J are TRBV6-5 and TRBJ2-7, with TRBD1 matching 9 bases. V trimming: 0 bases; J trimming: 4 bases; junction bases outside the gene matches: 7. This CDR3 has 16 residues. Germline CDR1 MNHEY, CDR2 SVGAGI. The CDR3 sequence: CASSYSSGTGLYEQYF. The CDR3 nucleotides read TGTGCCAGCAGTTACTCATCCGGGACAGGGCTATACGAGCAGTACTTC.

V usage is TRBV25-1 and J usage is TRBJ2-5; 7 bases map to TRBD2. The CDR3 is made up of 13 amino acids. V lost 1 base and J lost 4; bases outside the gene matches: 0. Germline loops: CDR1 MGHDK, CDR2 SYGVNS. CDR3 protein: CASSEWGGETQYF. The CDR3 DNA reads TGTGCCAGCAGTGAATGGGGGGGAGAGACCCAGTACTTC. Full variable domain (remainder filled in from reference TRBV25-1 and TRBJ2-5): EADIYQTPRYLVIGTGKKITLECSQTMGHDKMYWYQQDPGMELHLIHYSYGVNSTEKGDLSSESTVSRIRTEHFPLTLESARPSHTSQYLCASSEWGGETQYFGPGTRLLVL.

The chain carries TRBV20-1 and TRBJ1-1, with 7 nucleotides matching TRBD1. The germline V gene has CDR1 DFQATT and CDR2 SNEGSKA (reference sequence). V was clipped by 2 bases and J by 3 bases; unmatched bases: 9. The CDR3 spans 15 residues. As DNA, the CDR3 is TGCAGTGCTAGATTGGGGATCACAGGGGACACTGAAGCTTTCTTT. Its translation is CSARLGITGDTEAFF.

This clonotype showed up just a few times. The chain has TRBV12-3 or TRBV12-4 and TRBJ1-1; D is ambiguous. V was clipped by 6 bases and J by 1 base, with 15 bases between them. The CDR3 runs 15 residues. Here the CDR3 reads CASSPVRQKNTEAFF. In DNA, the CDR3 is TGTGCCAGCAGCCCAGTAAGGCAGAAGAACACTGAAGCTTTCTTT.

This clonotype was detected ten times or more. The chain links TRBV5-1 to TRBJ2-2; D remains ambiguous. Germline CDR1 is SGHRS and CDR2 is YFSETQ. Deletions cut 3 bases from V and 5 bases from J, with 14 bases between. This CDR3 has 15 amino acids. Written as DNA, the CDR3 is TGCGCCAGCAGCTCCACCTTGGCTGGAACCGGGGAGCTGTTTTTT. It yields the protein CASSSTLAGTGELFF.

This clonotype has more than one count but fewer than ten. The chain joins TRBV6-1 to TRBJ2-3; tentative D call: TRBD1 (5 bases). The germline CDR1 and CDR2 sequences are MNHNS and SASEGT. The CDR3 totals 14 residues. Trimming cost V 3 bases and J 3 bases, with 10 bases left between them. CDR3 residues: CASSEIGQTDTQYF. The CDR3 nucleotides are TGTGCCAGCAGTGAGATAGGACAAACAGATACGCAGTATTTT.

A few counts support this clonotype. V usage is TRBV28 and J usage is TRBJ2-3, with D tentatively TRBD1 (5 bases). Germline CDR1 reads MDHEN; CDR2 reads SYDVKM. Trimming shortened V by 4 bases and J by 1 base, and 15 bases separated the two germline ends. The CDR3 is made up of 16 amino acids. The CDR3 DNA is TGTGCCAGCAGTTGGGGCGATCTACTCGGCACAGATACGCAGTATTTT. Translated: CASSWGDLLGTDTQYF.

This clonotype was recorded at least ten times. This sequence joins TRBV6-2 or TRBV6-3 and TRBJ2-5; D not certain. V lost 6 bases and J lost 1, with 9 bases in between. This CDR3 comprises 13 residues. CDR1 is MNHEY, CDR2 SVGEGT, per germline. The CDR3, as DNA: TGTGCCAGCAGCCCAGGAAGCCAAGAGACCCAGTACTTC. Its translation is CASSPGSQETQYF.